The present T cell receptor beta chain was sequenced within a study of Ad26.COV2.S vaccination and SARS-CoV-2 variants. Study summary: Recipients of Ad26.COV2.S got it intramuscularly, once or twice 56 days apart.

Clones were read by immunoSEQ multiplex PCR, and TCRdb kept only the in-frame ones, dropping some. The sample lists approximately 500,000 clones, roughly 85% occurring once. Treatment described: about 20 received Ad26.COV2.S at low or high dose, single or two shots; about 5 received placebo; per-sample allocation not given. The investigators took samples on day 63 after the first vaccine or placebo injection. Trimming cost V 3 bases and J 12 bases, with 9 bases left between them. Germline values: CDR1 MDHEN, CDR2 SYDVKM. This CDR3 has 11 amino acids. Only one count was recorded for this clone. Antigen: not known. Overall study findings and caveats: Placebo recipients showed lower spike-specific TCR breadth than vaccinees. An underestimation of total T cell responses may have resulted from the TCR breadth and depth analyses. Comparability of non-spike TCR breadth was observed across vaccine and placebo recipients.

The starting material was peripheral blood, obtained in a trial of Ad26.COV2.S vaccine versus placebo. The gene calls are TRBV28 and TRBJ2-1, with D hard to call. The sequence was collected from a person aged 18-65 years who received the Ad26.COV2.S COVID-19 vaccine or a placebo. CDR3 in amino acids: CASSFRVGQFF. The CDR3 DNA is TGTGCCAGCAGTTTCCGAGTGGGGCAGTTCTTC. The variable domain in full, with the rest retrieved from reference TRBV28 and TRBJ2-1, is DVKVTQSSRYLVKRTGEKVFLECVQDMDHENMFWYRQDPGLGLRLIYFSYDVKMKEKGDIPEGYSVSREKKERFSLILESASTNQTSMYLCASSFRVGQFFGPGTRLTVL.